These 10 T cell receptor beta chains came from one sample sequenced in a study of Graves' ophthalmopathy and Graves' hyperthyroidism. As the template, RNA transcripts were used to amplify TCR beta CDR3 regions. Amplification began with first-round RT-PCR using HTBI primers, then second-round multiplex PCR was performed. TCRdb itself ran the multiplex PCR reads through MiXCR, one entry per CDR3 protein. The table lists about 380,000 distinct CDR3 sequences, approximately 15% of them singletons. What was sequenced was peripheral blood. The source is a woman aged 18-30 years with stable Graves' hyperthyroidism.

This clonotype has a count of ten or more. The chain is built from TRBV12-3 or TRBV12-4 and TRBJ2-4, with 9 nucleotides matching TRBD1. The ends lost 5 bases at V and 0 bases at J; junction bases unmatched: 5. The CDR3 is 16 residues long. DNA of the CDR3: TGTGCCAGCAGTCACCGGACAGGGGTAGCCAAAAACATTCAGTACTTC. Its protein is CASSHRTGVAKNIQYF.

This clonotype was seen ten or more times. The junction and the germline gene differ at one end; a read error may be behind it. This chain joins TRBV7-9 and TRBJ1-5, with 8 bases fitting TRBD1. CDR3 length equals 13 residues. Per germline, CDR1 SEHNR and CDR2 FQNEAQ (reference sequence). The CDR3 sequence is CASSLDRDRMLRF. The CDR3, as DNA: TGTGCCAGCAGCTTAGACCGGGACAGGATGTTGCGTTTT.

The V gene is TRBV5-1, the J gene TRBJ2-5; perhaps TRBD1 as D (6 bases). The V end was cut by 0 bases, the J end by 3 bases, with 9 bases between. CDR1 and CDR2 (germline): SGHRS, YFSETQ. The CDR3 sequence is 14 residues long. For the CDR3, the DNA is TGCGCCAGCAGCTTGGTCAGGGGAGAAGAGACCCAGTACTTC. As protein: CASSLVRGEETQYF. Full variable domain (missing parts from reference TRBV5-1 and TRBJ2-5): KAGVTQTPRYLIKTRGQQVTLSCSPISGHRSVSWYQQTPGQGLQFLFEYFSETQRNKGNFPGRFSGRQFSNSRSEMNVSTLELGDSALYLCASSLVRGEETQYFGPGTRLLVL.

This clonotype was observed at least ten times. This rearrangement joins TRBV19 to TRBJ1-6; unclear D gene. Per germline, CDR1 LNHDA and CDR2 SQIVND (reference sequence). This CDR3 comprises 17 residues. Trimming cost V 2 bases and J 7 bases, with 18 bases left between them. This CDR3 reads CASSISPFRQRNSPLHF. The CDR3 DNA reads TGTGCCAGTAGTATATCCCCCTTCCGGCAGCGAAATTCACCCCTCCACTTT.

The V gene is TRBV3-1, the J gene TRBJ2-7; D is ambiguous. V was cut by 1 base and J by 3 bases, with 7 bases left in between. CDR1 LGHDT and CDR2 YNNKEL come from the germline V gene (reference sequence). CDR3 length: 13 amino acids. The DNA of the CDR3 is TGTGCCAGCAGCCAAGGAGATTTCTACGAGCAGTACTTC. Protein: CASSQGDFYEQYF.

There are many counts of this clonotype. The CDR3 end shows no conserved phenylalanine or tryptophan, and so a read error is likely. The limits of the CDR3 on the DNA are not certain, so only TCRdb's listed CDR3 is given. The V gene is TRBV24-1, the J gene TRBJ1-2; the table's D call, TRBD1, was not checked against the DNA. Germline V gives CDR1 KGHDR, CDR2 SFDVKD. The CDR3 spans 13 residues, counting both ends. This CDR3 is CATSDYPTGTQYL.

The table lists this clonotype with many counts. The chain couples TRBV5-1 to TRBJ2-5; 10 bases line up with TRBD2. The V gene's germline CDR1 is SGHRS and CDR2 YFSETQ. The CDR3 is 16 residues long. The junction had 7 bases not matched to a gene; V was cut back by 4 bases and J by 1 base. The CDR3, as DNA: TGCGCCAGCAGCGGCGGACTAGCGGCGCTCCAAGAGACCCAGTACTTC. It codes for CASSGGLAALQETQYF.

A remark on this clonotype: A much larger clone sits a single nucleotide away, making a read error possible. This chain links TRBV24-1 with TRBJ2-7; no clear D gene. The V gene's germline CDR1 is KGHDR and CDR2 SFDVKD. V was trimmed by 2 bases and J by 6 bases, leaving 10 bases between them. CDR3 length equals 13 residues. The CDR3 DNA follows: TGTGCCACCAGTGATTCAACCTACGGCGAGCAGTACGTC. Protein product: CATSDSTYGEQYV.

This clonotype was counted ten times or more. V usage is TRBV6-2 or TRBV6-3 and J usage is TRBJ1-2, with no clear D. Per germline, CDR1 MNHEY and CDR2 SVGEGT. V dropped 6 bases and J dropped 1 base, with 12 bases sitting between them. The CDR3 has 14 residues. Here the CDR3 DNA reads TGTGCCAGCAGGCCACGGCCGAATAACTATGGCTACACCTTC. Translation gives CASRPRPNNYGYTF.

There are many counts of this clonotype. J is TRBJ1-2 and V is TRBV5-1, with 7 positions matching TRBD1. V shed 3 bases and J 1 base; nucleotides not matched to a gene: 9. Germline-derived CDR1 and CDR2 are SGHRS and YFSETQ. The CDR3 consists of 16 residues. The CDR3 DNA reads TGCGCCAGCAGCTCCCAGGGACAGACCTTTAACTATGGCTACACCTTC. This translates into CASSSQGQTFNYGYTF.